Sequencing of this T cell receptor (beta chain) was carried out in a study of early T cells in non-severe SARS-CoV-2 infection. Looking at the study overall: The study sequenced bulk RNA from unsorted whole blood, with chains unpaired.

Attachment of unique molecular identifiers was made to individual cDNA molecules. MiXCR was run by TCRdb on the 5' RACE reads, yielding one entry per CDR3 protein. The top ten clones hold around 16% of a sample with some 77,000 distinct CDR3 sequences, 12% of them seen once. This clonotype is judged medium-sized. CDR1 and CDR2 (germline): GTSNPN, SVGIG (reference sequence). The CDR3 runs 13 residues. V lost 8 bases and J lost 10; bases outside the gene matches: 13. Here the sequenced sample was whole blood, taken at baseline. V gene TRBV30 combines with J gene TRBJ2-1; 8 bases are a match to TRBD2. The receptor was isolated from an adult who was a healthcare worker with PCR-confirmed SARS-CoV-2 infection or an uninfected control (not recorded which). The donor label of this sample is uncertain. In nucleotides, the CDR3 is TGTGCCGGATACTCGGGGGGGGCAGGAGAGCAGTTCTTC. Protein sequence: CAGYSGGAGEQFF.